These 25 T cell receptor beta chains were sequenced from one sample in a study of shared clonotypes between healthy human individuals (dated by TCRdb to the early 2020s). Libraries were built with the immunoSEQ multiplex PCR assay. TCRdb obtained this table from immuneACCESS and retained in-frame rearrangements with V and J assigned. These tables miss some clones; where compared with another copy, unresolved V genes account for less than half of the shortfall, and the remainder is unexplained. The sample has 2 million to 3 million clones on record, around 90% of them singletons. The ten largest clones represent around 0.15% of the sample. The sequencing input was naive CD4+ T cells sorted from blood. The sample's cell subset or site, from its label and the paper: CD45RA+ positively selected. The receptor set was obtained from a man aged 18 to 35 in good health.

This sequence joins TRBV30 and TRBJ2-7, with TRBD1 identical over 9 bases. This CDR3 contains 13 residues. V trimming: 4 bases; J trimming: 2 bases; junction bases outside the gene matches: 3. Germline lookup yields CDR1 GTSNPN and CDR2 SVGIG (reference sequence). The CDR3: CAWTQGAPYEQYF. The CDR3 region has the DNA TGTGCCTGGACACAGGGGGCCCCCTACGAGCAGTACTTC.

The CDR3 protein is CASSVLAGEETQYF. The CDR3 bases are TGTGCCAGCAGTGTTCTAGCGGGGGAAGAGACCCAGTACTTC. The chain couples TRBV2 to TRBJ2-5, with 10 bases that match TRBD2. Germline loops: CDR1 SNHLY, CDR2 FYNNEI. With V trimmed by 4 bases and J by 3 bases, 2 bases remained unmatched. The CDR3 covers 14 residues. The complete variable domain, with remaining parts taken from reference TRBV2 and TRBJ2-5, reads EPEVTQTPSHQVTQMGQEVILRCVPISNHLYFYWYRQILGQKVEFLVSFYNNEISEKSEIFDDQFSVERPDGSNFTLKIRSTKLEDSAMYFCASSVLAGEETQYFGPGTRLLVL.

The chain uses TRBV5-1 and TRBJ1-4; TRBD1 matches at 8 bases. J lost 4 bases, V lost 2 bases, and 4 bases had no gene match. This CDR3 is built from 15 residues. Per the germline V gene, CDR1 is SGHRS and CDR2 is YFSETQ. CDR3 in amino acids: CASSLDRGGNEKLFF. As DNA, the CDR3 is TGCGCCAGCAGCTTAGACAGGGGAGGTAATGAAAAACTGTTTTTT. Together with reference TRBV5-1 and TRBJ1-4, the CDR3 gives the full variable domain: KAGVTQTPRYLIKTRGQQVTLSCSPISGHRSVSWYQQTPGQGLQFLFEYFSETQRNKGNFPGRFSGRQFSNSRSEMNVSTLELGDSALYLCASSLDRGGNEKLFFGSGTQLSVL.

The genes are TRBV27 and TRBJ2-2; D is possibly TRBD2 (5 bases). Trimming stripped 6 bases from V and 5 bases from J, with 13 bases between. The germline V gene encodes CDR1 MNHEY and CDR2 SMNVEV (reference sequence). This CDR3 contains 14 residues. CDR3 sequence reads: CASSRSGGTGELFF. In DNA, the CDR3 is TGTGCCAGCAGCCGATCAGGAGGAACCGGGGAGCTGTTTTTT.

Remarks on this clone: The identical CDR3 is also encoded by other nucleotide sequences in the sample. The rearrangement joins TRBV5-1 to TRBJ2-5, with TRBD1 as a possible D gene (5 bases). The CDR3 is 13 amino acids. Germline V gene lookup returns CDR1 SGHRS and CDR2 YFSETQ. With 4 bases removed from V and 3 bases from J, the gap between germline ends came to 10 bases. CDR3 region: CASSLDSKETQYF. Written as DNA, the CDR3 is TGCGCCAGCAGCCTCGACAGTAAAGAGACCCAGTACTTC.

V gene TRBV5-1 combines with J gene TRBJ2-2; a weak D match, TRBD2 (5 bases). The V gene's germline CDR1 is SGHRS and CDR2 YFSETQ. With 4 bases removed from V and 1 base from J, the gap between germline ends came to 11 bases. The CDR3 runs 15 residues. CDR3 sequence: CASSGGLGNTGELFF. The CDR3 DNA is TGCGCCAGCAGCGGAGGTCTGGGGAACACCGGGGAGCTGTTTTTT.

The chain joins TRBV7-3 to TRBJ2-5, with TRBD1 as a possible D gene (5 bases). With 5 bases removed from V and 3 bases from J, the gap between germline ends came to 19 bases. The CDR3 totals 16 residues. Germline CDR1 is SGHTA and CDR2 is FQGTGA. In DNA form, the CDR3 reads TGTGCCAGCAGCCTATGGGGCAGGGCATTGGAAGAGACCCAGTACTTC. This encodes CASSLWGRALEETQYF.

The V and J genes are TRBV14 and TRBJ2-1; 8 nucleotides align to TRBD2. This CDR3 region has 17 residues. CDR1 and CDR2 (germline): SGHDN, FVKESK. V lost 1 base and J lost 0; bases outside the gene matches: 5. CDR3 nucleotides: TGTGCCAGCAGCCAAGTTAGCGGGACGATCTCCTACAATGAGCAGTTCTTC. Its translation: CASSQVSGTISYNEQFF.

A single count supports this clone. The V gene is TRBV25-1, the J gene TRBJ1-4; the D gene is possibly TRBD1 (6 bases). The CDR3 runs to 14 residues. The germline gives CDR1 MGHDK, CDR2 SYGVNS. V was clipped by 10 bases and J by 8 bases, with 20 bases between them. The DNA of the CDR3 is TGTGCCACCTCAAGGGGGGCTTCAAGGGAAAAACTGTTTTTT. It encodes CATSRGASREKLFF. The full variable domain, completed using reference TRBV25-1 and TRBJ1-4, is EADIYQTPRYLVIGTGKKITLECSQTMGHDKMYWYQQDPGMELHLIHYSYGVNSTEKGDLSSESTVSRIRTEHFPLTLESARPSHTSQYLCATSRGASREKLFFGSGTQLSVL.

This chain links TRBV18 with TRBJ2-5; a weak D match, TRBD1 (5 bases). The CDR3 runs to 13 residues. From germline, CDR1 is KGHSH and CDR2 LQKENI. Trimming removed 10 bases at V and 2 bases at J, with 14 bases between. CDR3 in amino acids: CATRSTAQETQYF. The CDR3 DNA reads TGTGCCACGAGGTCGACAGCGCAAGAGACCCAGTACTTC.

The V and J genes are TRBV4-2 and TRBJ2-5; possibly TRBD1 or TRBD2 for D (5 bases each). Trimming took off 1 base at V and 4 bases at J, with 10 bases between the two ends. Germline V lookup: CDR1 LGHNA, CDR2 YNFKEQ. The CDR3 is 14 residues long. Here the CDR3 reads CASSQGEGTETQYF. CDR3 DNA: TGTGCCAGCAGCCAAGGGGAAGGGACAGAGACCCAGTACTTC.

The CDR3: CASSHGTSGVTYEQYF. The DNA for the CDR3 is TGCGCCAGCAGCCACGGGACTAGCGGGGTAACCTACGAGCAGTACTTC. The chain employs TRBV4-1 and TRBJ2-7; 13 bases fit TRBD2. After removal of 3 bases from V and 2 bases from J, the junction contained 4 bases not matched to a gene. The CDR3 covers 16 residues. The germline CDR1 and CDR2 sequences are MGHRA and YSYEKL.

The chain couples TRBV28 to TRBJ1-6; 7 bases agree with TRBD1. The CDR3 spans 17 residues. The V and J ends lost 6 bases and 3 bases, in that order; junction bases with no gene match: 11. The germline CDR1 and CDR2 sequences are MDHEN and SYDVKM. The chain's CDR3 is CASRPEQGIDYNSPLHF. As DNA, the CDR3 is TGTGCCAGCAGACCGGAACAGGGGATCGACTATAATTCACCCCTCCACTTT.

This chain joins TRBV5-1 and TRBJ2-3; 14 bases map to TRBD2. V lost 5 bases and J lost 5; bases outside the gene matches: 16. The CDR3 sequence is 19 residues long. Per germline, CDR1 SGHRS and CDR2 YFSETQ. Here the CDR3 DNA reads TGCGCCAGCAGAAGGTGGGGACTAGCGGGAGAGGGGATGGGAGATACGCAGTATTTT. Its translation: CASRRWGLAGEGMGDTQYF.

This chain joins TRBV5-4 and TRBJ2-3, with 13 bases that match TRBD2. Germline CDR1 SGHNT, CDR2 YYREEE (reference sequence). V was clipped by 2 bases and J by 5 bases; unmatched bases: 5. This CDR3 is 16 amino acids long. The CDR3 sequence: CASSFKGLAGLDTQYF. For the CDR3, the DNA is TGTGCCAGCAGCTTTAAGGGACTAGCGGGGCTAGATACGCAGTATTTT.

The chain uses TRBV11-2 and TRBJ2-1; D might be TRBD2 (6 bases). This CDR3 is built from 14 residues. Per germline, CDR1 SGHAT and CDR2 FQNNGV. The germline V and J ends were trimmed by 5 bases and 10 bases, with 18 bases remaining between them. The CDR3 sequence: CASSLPGTFGEQFF. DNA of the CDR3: TGTGCCAGCAGCCTCCCGGGGACTTTTGGGGAGCAGTTCTTC.

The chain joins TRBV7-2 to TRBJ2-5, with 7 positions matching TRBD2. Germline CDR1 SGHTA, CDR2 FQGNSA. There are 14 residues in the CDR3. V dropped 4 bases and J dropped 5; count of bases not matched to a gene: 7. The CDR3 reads CASSSGGSGETQYF. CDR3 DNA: TGTGCCAGCAGCTCCGGCGGGAGCGGCGAGACCCAGTACTTC.

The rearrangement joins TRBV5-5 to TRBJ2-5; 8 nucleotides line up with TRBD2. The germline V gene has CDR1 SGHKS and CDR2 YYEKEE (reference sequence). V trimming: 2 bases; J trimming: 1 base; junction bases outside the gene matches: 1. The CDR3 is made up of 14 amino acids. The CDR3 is CASSFLAGQETQYF. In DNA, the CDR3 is TGTGCCAGCAGCTTTCTAGCGGGCCAAGAGACCCAGTACTTC.

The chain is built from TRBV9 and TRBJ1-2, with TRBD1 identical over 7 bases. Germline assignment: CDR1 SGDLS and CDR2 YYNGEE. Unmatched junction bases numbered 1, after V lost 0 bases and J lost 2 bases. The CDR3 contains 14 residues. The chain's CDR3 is CASSVAGQNYGYTF. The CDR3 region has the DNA TGTGCCAGCAGCGTAGCGGGACAGAACTATGGCTACACCTTC.

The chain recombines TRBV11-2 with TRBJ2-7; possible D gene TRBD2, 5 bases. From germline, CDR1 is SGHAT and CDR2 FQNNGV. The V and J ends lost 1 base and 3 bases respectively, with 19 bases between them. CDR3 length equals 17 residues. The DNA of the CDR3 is TGTGCCAGCAGCTTAGGGTCGTGGGAGCGAGAGGACTACGAGCAGTACTTC. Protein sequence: CASSLGSWEREDYEQYF.

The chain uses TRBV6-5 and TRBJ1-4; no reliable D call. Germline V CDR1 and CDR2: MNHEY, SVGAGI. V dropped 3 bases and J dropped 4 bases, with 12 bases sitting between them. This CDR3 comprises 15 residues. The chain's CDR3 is CASSYSSSFNEKLFF. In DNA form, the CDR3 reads TGTGCCAGCAGTTATTCTAGCTCATTTAATGAAAAACTGTTTTTT.

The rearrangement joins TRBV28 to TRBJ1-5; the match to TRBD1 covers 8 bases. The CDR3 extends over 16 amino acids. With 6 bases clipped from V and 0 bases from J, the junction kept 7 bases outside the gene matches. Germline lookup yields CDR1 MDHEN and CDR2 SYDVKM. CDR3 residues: CASRGQGSYSNQPQHF. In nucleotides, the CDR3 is TGTGCCAGCAGAGGACAGGGCTCTTATAGCAATCAGCCCCAGCATTTT.

For the CDR3, the DNA is TGCAGCGTTGGGATTCTAGCGGGCCCCGAGACCCAGTACTTC. Translation gives CSVGILAGPETQYF. The chain employs TRBV29-1 and TRBJ2-5; 8 positions match TRBD2. With 4 bases clipped from V and 5 bases from J, the junction kept 9 bases outside the gene matches. The CDR3 contains 14 residues. Germline assignment: CDR1 SQVTM and CDR2 ANQGSEA.

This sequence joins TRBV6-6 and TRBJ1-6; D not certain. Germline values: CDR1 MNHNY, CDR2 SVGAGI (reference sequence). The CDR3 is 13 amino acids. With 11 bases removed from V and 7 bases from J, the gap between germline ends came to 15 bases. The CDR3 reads CAATPVENSPLHF. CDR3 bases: TGTGCCGCCACCCCAGTTGAGAATTCACCCCTCCACTTT.

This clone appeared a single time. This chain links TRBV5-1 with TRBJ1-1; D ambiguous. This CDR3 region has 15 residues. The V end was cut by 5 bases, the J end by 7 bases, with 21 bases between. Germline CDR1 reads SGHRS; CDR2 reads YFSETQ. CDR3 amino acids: CASSRSKGPDGEAFF. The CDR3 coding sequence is TGCGCCAGCAGTCGTTCTAAAGGGCCCGATGGTGAAGCTTTCTTT.